The subject of this entry is one T cell receptor beta chain. CDR1 LGHNA and CDR2 YNFKEQ come from the germline V gene. The CDR3 is made up of 13 amino acids. Trimming pared 4 bases from V and 6 bases from J, leaving 9 bases between. This record comes from a study of control samples from healthy donors and cancer patients. Clones were sequenced by immunoSEQ multiplex PCR, and TCRdb holds only the in-frame ones, with some missing. The sample shows 200,000 to 250,000 clones, roughly 94% of them seen only once. The sample consisted of blood. The clonotype comes from a man aged 50-60 years in good health. The rearrangement links TRBV4-2 to TRBJ2-2; no definite D call. The CDR3 region is CASSRTFAGELFF. The CDR3 DNA reads TGTGCCAGCAGCCGAACATTTGCCGGGGAGCTGTTTTTT.